This paragraph reports one T cell receptor (beta chain). Its specificity is not known. These data are taken from a study of lymphopenia after photon versus proton radiotherapy. Overall study findings and caveats: A bigger post-nadir fall in TCR diversity correlated inversely with survival time in deceased patients.

Germline CDR1 SGHVS, CDR2 FNYEAQ. V was cut by 2 bases and J by 2 bases, with 21 bases left in between. The CDR3 loop spans 18 amino acids. Libraries were prepared by immunoSEQ multiplex PCR; TCRdb keeps only in-frame clonotypes and omits some of them. Here the sample spans tens of thousands of clones, over 70% being singletons. Specimen: peripheral blood, collected from a patient treated with proton-based radiotherapy. V and J are TRBV7-6 and TRBJ1-1; D perhaps matches TRBD1 (6 bases). This TCR derives from a man in his 60s with pancreatic cancer. The CDR3 DNA reads TGTGCCAGCAGCTTACTTCCCGGTATGGGGGCAGGAAACACTGAAGCTTTCTTT. Translation: CASSLLPGMGAGNTEAFF.